The rows below give T cell receptor beta chains drawn from one sample of a study of read filtering for tumor transcriptome and immune sequencing. One entry per CDR3 protein results from TCRdb running MiXCR on the reads. This sample has 40,000 or so distinct CDR3 sequences, with around 15% found just once. The sequenced sample was a population of CD138-negative cells sorted from bone marrow. These receptors were obtained from a donor at least 40 years old with multiple myeloma. CDR3s include the opening cysteine and the closing phenylalanine or tryptophan. The D gene is left open where the match is weak. Size values are once, few and many counts, or a class for expanded clones, and some rows have none.

>-|TRBJ2-2|TRBV6-1|many
TGTGCCAGCAGATCCGGGGAGCTGTTTTTT
CASRSGELFF
>TRBD1|TRBJ2-7|TRBV18|many
TGTGCCAGCTCACCACCGACAGGGGGGGGCTACGAGCAGTACTTC
CASSPPTGGGYEQYF
>TRBD1|TRBJ2-6|TRBV15|many
TGTGCCACCAGCAGAGATCTCCTGGGACAGATGCTATCTGGGGCCAACGTCCTGACTTTC
CATSRDLLGQMLSGANVLTF
>-|TRBJ1-1|TRBV6-6|many
TGTGCCAGCAGTTACGGACCCTCGAACACTGAAGCTTTCTTT
CASSYGPSNTEAFF
>-|TRBJ2-7|TRBV3-1|many
TGTGCCAGCTCCCCACTCAGCTCCTACGAGCAGTACTTC
CASSPLSSYEQYF
>TRBD2|TRBJ2-5|TRBV5-1|many
TGCGCCAGCAGCTTGGGTGGGACTAGAGGAGAGACCCAGTACTTC
CASSLGGTRGETQYF
>-|TRBJ2-3|TRBV12-3/TRBV12-4|many
TGTGCCAGCAGTTTAAGAACAGGTAGCACAGATACGCAGTATTTT
CASSLRTGSTDTQYF
>-|TRBJ1-5|TRBV2|many
TGTGCCAGCACCCTGGACCTCAATCAGCCCCAGCATTTT
CASTLDLNQPQHF
>TRBD1|TRBJ1-3|TRBV4-1|many
TGCGCCAGCAGCCCTTCACAGGGGGCTGGAAACACCATATATTTT
CASSPSQGAGNTIYF
>TRBD1|TRBJ2-7|TRBV5-1|many
TGCGCCAGCGGGACAGATGGACGCTACGAGCAGTACTTC
CASGTDGRYEQYF
>-|TRBJ2-5|TRBV6-2/TRBV6-3|many
TGTGCCAGCAGTACCGGTCCGGTTAGCGCTAGGACCCAGTACTTC
CASSTGPVSARTQYF
>-|TRBJ2-7|TRBV10-3|many
TGTGCCATCAATAAAGACGGGATGAGGGAGCAGTACTTC
CAINKDGMREQYF
>-|TRBJ1-2|TRBV3-1|medium-sized
TGTGCCAGCAGCCAAGGAGCAGGGATTTATGGCTACACCTTC
CASSQGAGIYGYTF
>TRBD2|TRBJ2-5|TRBV9|many
TGTGCCAGCAGCGTCGGACTAGCGGGAGCTGAGACCCAGTACTTC
CASSVGLAGAETQYF
>-|TRBJ1-1|TRBV5-1|many
TGCGCCAGCAGTAGACACAAGGACACTGAAGCTTTCTTT
CASSRHKDTEAFF
>TRBD1|TRBJ1-2|TRBV7-2|many
TGTGCCAGCAGCTTGAGCCGATTACAGGGGGCCTCGAATGGCTACACCTTC
CASSLSRLQGASNGYTF
>-|TRBJ2-7|TRBV5-1|-
TGCGCCAGCAGCTTGACGGGGTACGAGCGGTACTTC
CASSLTGYERYF
>-|TRBJ1-5|TRBV27|many
TGTGCCAGCAGTTTACGAGTGCAGATTCGATTCATCAATCAGCCCCAGCATTTT
CASSLRVQIRFINQPQHF
>-|TRBJ1-1|TRBV11-2|many
TGTGCCAGCAGCTTAGAGAGGGTGAACACTGAAGCTTTCTTT
CASSLERVNTEAFF
>-|TRBJ1-1|TRBV7-9|many
TGTGCCAGCATCGTCGGGGGGGGCGGGACTGAAGCTTTCTTT
CASIVGGGGTEAFF
>TRBD1|TRBJ2-2|TRBV5-4|many
TGTGCCAGCACACCGGGACAGGGGGCCGGGGAGCTGTTTTTT
CASTPGQGAGELFF
>TRBD2|TRBJ2-5|TRBV3-1|few
TGTGCCAGCAGCCAAGCTCGGGGGGGGGAGACCCAGTACTTC
CASSQARGGETQYF
>-|TRBJ2-1|TRBV20-1|many
TGCAGTGCTACGATCTACAATGAGCAGTTCTTC
CSATIYNEQFF
>-|TRBJ1-2|TRBV6-1|-
TGTGCCAGCAGTGAGGCAGGCAGAAACTATGGCTACACCTTC
CASSEAGRNYGYTF
>-|TRBJ2-1|TRBV7-9|-
TGTGCCAGCAGCCCTTACCGGGGCGAACAGGGATCCTACAATGAGCAGTTCTTC
CASSPYRGEQGSYNEQFF
>-|TRBJ1-5|TRBV5-1|many
TGCGCCAGCTCGAGGGGTTATAGCAATCAGCCCCAGCATTTT
CASSRGYSNQPQHF
>-|TRBJ2-2|TRBV30|many
TGTGCCTGGAGTGTACGTTACACCGGGGAGCTGTTTTTT
CAWSVRYTGELFF
>-|TRBJ2-2|TRBV2|many
TGTGCCAGCAAAAGTGGTGCAGGAAACACCGGGGAGCTGTTTTTT
CASKSGAGNTGELFF
>TRBD1|TRBJ2-7|TRBV12-3/TRBV12-4|medium-sized
TGTGCCAGCAGCCAGGGACAGTGGTCCTACGAGCAGTACTTC
CASSQGQWSYEQYF
>TRBD1|TRBJ1-5|TRBV6-2/TRBV6-3|many
TGTGCCAGCAGCCCGGGACAGGGAAAGCCCCAGCATTTT
CASSPGQGKPQHF
>TRBD2|TRBJ2-1|TRBV7-3|many
TGTGCCAGCAGCTTATTTCTAGCGGGGGACACTGAGCAGTTCTTC
CASSLFLAGDTEQFF
>-|TRBJ2-7|TRBV9|-
TGTGCCAGCAGCGTATCCCCGGGAGCCGCCTACGAGCAGTACTTC
CASSVSPGAAYEQYF
>-|TRBJ2-1|TRBV7-9|-
TGTGCCAGCAGCTCAGAACCCGGACGCGGGCAGTTCTTC
CASSSEPGRGQFF
>-|TRBJ1-1|TRBV6-1|many
TGTGCCAGCAGTGCGTCAGCCTTCGAAGCTTTCTTT
CASSASAFEAFF
>-|TRBJ1-5|TRBV12-3/TRBV12-4|many
TGTGCCAGCAGTTTTGGTTCGGGGGTCCCCCAGCATTTT
CASSFGSGVPQHF
>TRBD1|TRBJ2-3|TRBV20-1|many
TGCAGTGCTAGTCGCTCCGGACAGGCCACAGATACGCAGTATTTT
CSASRSGQATDTQYF
>TRBD1|TRBJ1-1|TRBV7-9|many
TGTGCCAGCAGCTTAAAGGGACAGGGCTCTTCAGAAGCTTTCTTT
CASSLKGQGSSEAFF
>-|TRBJ2-2|TRBV12-3/TRBV12-4|many
TGTGCCAGCACCCCTACAGGCAGCTACACCGGGGAGCTGTTTTTT
CASTPTGSYTGELFF
>TRBD2|TRBJ2-1|TRBV27|many
TGTGCCAGCTCCTACGGGAGGGCGGGCTCCTACAATGAGCAGTTCTTC
CASSYGRAGSYNEQFF
>-|TRBJ1-5|TRBV20-1|many
TGCAGTGCTAGAGATCTCGGCGGTATAGGCAATCAGCCCCAGCATTTT
CSARDLGGIGNQPQHF
>-|TRBJ2-7|TRBV2|many
TGTGCCAGCAGTCCGGGGCCAAGTGGGTACGAGCAGTACTTC
CASSPGPSGYEQYF
>-|TRBJ1-5|TRBV11-2|many
TGTGCCAGCAGCTTAGGCAGGGGAAAGCCCCAGCATTTT
CASSLGRGKPQHF
>-|TRBJ2-2|TRBV20-1|many
TGCAGTGCTCCTGGCAGGGGGAACACCGGGGAGCTGTTTTTT
CSAPGRGNTGELFF
>-|TRBJ2-3|TRBV2|many
TGTGCCAGCAGTACCGACAAGGGACTGCGGGATACGCAGTATTTT
CASSTDKGLRDTQYF
>-|TRBJ2-3|TRBV6-5|-
TGTGCCAGCAGCTACAACAGTCACACAGATACGCAGTATTTT
CASSYNSHTDTQYF